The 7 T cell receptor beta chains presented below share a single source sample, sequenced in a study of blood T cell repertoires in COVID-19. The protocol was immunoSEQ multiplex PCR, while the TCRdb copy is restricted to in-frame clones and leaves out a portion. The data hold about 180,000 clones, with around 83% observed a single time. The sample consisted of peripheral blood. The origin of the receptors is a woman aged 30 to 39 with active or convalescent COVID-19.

DNA for the CDR3: TGTGCCAGCAGCCAACTTGGGACAGGGGGCAGCACCGGGGAGCTGTTTTTT. Protein sequence: CASSQLGTGGSTGELFF. The V call is TRBV3-1 (or the pseudogene TRBV3-2), the J call TRBJ2-2; TRBD1 aligns across 12 bases. Germline-derived CDR1 and CDR2 are LGHDT and YNNKEL (reference sequence). V lost 2 bases and J lost 4; bases outside the gene matches: 5. The CDR3 runs to 17 residues.

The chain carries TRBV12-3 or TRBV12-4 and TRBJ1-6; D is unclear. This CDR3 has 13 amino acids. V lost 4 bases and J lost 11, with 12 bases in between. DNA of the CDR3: TGTGCCAGCAGTTGGGAGGACGTCCCACCCCTCCACTTT. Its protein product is CASSWEDVPPLHF.

The CDR3 sequence is CASSTQGGSGRNEQYF. The CDR3 region has the DNA TGTGCCAGCAGCACCCAGGGGGGTAGCGGGAGAAACGAGCAGTACTTC. The chain has TRBV5-4 and TRBJ2-7; TRBD2 matches at 9 bases. The germline V gene encodes CDR1 SGHNT and CDR2 YYREEE (reference sequence). V was pared by 4 bases and J by 5 bases, with 13 bases of the junction left unmatched. This CDR3 region has 16 residues.

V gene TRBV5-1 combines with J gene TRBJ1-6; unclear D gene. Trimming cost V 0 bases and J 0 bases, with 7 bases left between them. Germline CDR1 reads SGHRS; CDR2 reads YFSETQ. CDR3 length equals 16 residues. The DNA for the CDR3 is TGCGCCAGCAGCTTGGCGGGGAGCTCCTATAATTCACCCCTCCACTTT. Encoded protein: CASSLAGSSYNSPLHF.

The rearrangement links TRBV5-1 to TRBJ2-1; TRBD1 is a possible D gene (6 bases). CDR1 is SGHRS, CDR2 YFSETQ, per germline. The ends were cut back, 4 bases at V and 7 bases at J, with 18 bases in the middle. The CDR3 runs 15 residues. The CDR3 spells CASSPMDRNRNEQFF. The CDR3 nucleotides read TGCGCCAGCAGCCCTATGGACAGAAACCGTAATGAGCAGTTCTTC.

The CDR3 region is CASSLQGQLNSPLHF. The DNA for the CDR3 is TGTGCCAGCAGCCTTCAGGGACAGCTTAATTCACCCCTCCACTTT. The rearrangement links TRBV5-8 to TRBJ1-6; 7 bases agree with TRBD1. The CDR3 is 15 amino acids. Germline CDR1 reads SGHTS; CDR2 reads YDEGEE. With V trimmed by 4 bases and J by 6 bases, 7 bases remained unmatched. The full variable domain, with the rest looked up from reference TRBV5-8 and TRBJ1-6, is EAGVTQSPTHLIKTRGQQATLRCSPISGHTSVYWYQQALGLGLQFLLWYDEGEERNRGNFPPRFSGRQFPNYSSELNVNALELEDSALYLCASSLQGQLNSPLHFGNGTRLTVT.

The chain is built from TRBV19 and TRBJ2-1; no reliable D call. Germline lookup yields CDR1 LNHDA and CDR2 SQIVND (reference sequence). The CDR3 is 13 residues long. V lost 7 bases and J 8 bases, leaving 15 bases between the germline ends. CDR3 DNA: TGTGCCAGTACTAAAAAAAGCCCATATGAGCAGTTCTTC. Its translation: CASTKKSPYEQFF. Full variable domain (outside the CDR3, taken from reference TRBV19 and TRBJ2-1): DGGITQSPKYLFRKEGQNVTLSCEQNLNHDAMYWYRQDPGQGLRLIYYSQIVNDFQKGDIAEGYSVSREKKESFPLTVTSAQKNPTAFYLCASTKKSPYEQFFGPGTRLTVL.